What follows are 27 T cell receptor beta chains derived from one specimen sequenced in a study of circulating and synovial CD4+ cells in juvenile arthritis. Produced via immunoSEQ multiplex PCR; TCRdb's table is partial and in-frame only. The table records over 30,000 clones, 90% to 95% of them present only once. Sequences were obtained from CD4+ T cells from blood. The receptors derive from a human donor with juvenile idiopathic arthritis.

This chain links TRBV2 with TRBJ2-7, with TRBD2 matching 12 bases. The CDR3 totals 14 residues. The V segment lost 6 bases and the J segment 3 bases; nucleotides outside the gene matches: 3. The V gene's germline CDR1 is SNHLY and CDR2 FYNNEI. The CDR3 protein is CASRGLAGRYEQYF. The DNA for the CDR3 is TGTGCCAGCAGAGGACTAGCGGGACGCTACGAGCAGTACTTC.

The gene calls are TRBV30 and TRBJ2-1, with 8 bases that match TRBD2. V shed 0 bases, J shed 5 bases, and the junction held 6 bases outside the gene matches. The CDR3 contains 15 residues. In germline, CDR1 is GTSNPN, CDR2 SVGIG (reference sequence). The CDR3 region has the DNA TGTGCCTGGAGTGTAGTGGTAGCGGGGAACAATGAGCAGTTCTTC. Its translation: CAWSVVVAGNNEQFF.

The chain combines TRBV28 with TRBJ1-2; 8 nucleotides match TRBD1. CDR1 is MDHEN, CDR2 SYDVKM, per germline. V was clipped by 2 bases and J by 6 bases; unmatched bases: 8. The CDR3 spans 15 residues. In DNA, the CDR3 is TGTGCCAGCAGTTTAAGCGACAGGGGTTCGGATGGCTACACCTTC. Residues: CASSLSDRGSDGYTF.

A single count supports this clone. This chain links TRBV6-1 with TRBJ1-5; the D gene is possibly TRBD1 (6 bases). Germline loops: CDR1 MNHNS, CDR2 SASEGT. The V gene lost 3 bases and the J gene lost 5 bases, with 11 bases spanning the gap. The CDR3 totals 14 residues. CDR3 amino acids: CASSDRGSYQPQHF. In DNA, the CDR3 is TGTGCCAGCAGTGATAGGGGGTCCTATCAGCCCCAGCATTTT.

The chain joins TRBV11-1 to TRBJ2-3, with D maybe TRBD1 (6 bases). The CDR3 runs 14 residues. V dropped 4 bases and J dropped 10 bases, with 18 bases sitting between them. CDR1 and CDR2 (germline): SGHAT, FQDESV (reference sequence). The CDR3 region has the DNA TGTGCCAGCAGCTGGAGAACAGGGACGGGTGCGCAGTATTTT. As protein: CASSWRTGTGAQYF.

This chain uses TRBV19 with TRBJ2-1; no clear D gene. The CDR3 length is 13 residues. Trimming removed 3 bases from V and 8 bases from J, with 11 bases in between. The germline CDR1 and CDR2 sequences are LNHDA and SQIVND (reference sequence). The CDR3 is CASSMRKWDEQFF. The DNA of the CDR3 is TGTGCCAGTAGTATGAGGAAGTGGGATGAGCAGTTCTTC.

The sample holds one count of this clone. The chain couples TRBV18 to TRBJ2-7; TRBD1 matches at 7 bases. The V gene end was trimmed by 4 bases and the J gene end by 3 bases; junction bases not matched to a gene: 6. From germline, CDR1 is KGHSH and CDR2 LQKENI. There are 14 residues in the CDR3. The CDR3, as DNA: TGTGCCAGCTCACTCCGGGACAGTTACTACGAGCAGTACTTC. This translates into CASSLRDSYYEQYF.

CDR3 nucleotide sequence: TGTGCCAGCAGTCCATCAGGATCTCGCACAGATACGCAGTATTTT. The encoded protein is CASSPSGSRTDTQYF. V and J are TRBV2 and TRBJ2-3, with D hard to call. Deletions cut 5 bases from V and 1 base from J, with 13 bases between. This CDR3 comprises 15 residues. CDR1 is SNHLY, CDR2 FYNNEI, per germline.

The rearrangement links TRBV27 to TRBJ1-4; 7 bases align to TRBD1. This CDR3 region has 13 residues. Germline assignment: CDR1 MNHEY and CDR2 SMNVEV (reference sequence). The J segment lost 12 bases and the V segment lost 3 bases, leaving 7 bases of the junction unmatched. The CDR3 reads CASSFRGGAELFF. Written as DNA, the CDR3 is TGTGCCAGCAGTTTCAGAGGGGGCGCGGAACTGTTTTTT.

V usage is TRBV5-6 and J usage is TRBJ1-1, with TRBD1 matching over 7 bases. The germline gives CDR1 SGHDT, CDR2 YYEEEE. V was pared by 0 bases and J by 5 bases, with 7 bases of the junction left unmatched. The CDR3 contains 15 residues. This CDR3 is CASSLVGRGTTEAFF. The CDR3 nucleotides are TGTGCCAGCAGCTTGGTTGGCAGGGGGACTACTGAAGCTTTCTTT.

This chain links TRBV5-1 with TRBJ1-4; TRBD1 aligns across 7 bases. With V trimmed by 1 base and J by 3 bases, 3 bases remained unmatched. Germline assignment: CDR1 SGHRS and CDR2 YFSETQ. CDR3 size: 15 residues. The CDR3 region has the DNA TGCGCCAGCAGCTTGCAGGGGGAAGCTAATGAAAAACTGTTTTTT. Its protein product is CASSLQGEANEKLFF.

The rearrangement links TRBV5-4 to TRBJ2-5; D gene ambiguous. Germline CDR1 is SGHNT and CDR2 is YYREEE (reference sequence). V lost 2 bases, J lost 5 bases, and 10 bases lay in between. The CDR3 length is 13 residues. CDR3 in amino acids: CASSFNLLETQYF. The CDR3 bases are TGTGCCAGCAGCTTTAACTTATTGGAGACCCAGTACTTC. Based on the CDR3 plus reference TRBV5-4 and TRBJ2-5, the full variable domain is ETGVTQSPTHLIKTRGQQVTLRCSSQSGHNTVSWYQQALGQGPQFIFQYYREEENGRGNFPPRFSGLQFPNYSSELNVNALELDDSALYLCASSFNLLETQYFGPGTRLLVL.

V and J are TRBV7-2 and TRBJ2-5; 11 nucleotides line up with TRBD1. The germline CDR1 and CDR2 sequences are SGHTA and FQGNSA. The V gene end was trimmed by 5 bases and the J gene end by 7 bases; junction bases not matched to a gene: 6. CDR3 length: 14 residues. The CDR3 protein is CASSVPGTGGTQYF. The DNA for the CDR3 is TGTGCCAGCAGCGTTCCCGGGACAGGGGGGACCCAGTACTTC. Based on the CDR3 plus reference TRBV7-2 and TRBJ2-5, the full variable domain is GAGVSQSPSNKVTEKGKDVELRCDPISGHTALYWYRQSLGQGLEFLIYFQGNSAPDKSGLPSDRFSAERTGGSVSTLTIQRTQQEDSAVYLCASSVPGTGGTQYFGPGTRLLVL.

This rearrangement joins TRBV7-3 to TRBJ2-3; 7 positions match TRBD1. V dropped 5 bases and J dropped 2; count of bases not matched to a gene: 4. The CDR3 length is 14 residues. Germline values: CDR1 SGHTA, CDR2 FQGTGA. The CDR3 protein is CASSPTGNTDTQYF. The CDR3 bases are TGTGCCAGCAGCCCGACAGGGAACACAGATACGCAGTATTTT.

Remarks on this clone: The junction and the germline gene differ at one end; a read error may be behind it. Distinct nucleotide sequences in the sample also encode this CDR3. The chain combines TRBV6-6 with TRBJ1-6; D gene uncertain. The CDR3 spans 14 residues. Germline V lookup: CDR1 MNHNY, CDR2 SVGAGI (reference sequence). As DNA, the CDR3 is TGTGCCAGCAGTTACGGAGTGCGGAATTCCCCCCTCCACTTT. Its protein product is CASSYGVRNSPLHF.

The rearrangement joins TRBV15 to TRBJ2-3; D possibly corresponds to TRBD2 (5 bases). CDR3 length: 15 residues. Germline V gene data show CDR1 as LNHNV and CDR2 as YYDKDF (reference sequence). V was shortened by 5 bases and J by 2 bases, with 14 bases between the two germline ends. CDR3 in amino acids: CATSAAPSSTDTQYF. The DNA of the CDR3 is TGTGCCACCAGCGCTGCTCCTAGCTCCACAGATACGCAGTATTTT.

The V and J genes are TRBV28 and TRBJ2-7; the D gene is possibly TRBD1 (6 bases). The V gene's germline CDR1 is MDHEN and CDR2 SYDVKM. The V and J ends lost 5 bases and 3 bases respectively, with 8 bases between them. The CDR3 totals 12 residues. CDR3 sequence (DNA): TGTGCCAGCAGTAGACAGGTCTACGAGCAGTACTTC. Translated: CASSRQVYEQYF.

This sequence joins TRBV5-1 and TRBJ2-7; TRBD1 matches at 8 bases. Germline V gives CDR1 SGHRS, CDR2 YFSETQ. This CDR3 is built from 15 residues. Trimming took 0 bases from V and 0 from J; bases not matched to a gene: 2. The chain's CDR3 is CASSLEGQVSYEQYF. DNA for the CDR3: TGCGCCAGCAGCTTGGAGGGACAGGTCTCCTACGAGCAGTACTTC.

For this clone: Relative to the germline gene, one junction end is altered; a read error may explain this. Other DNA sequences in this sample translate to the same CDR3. CDR3 sequence: CASSWGQENSPLHF. In DNA, the CDR3 is TGTGCCAGCAGCTGGGGACAGGAAAATTCCCCCCTCCACTTT. The rearrangement links TRBV7-6 to TRBJ1-6, with 8 bases identical to TRBD1. The germline V gene encodes CDR1 SGHVS and CDR2 FNYEAQ. The CDR3 extends over 14 amino acids. Looking up the rest from reference TRBV7-6 and TRBJ1-6 gives the full variable domain: GAGVSQSPRYKVTKRGQDVALRCDPISGHVSLYWYRQALGQGPEFLTYFNYEAQQDKSGLPNDRFSAERPEGSISTLTIQRTEQRDSAMYRCASSWGQENSPLHFGNGTRLTVT.

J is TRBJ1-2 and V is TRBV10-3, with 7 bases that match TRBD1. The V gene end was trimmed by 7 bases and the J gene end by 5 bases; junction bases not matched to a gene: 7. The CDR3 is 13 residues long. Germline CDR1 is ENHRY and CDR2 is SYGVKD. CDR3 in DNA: TGTGCCATCACGACAGGGAGCGCTTATGGCTACACCTTC. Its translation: CAITTGSAYGYTF.

In DNA, the CDR3 is TGTGCCAGCAGAGTGACAGGGGGAGGTTATGGCTACACCTTC. Residues: CASRVTGGGYGYTF. The genes are TRBV5-8 and TRBJ1-2; 9 positions agree with TRBD1. Trimming took 5 bases from V and 5 from J; bases not matched to a gene: 7. The CDR3 extends over 14 amino acids. Germline V gene lookup returns CDR1 SGHTS and CDR2 YDEGEE.

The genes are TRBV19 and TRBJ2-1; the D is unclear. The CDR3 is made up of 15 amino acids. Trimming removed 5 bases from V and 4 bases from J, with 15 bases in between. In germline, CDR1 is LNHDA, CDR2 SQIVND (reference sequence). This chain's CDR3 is CASSQPRHLYNEQFF. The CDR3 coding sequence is TGTGCCAGTAGTCAGCCTCGACACCTTTACAATGAGCAGTTCTTC.

CDR3 sequence reads: CASSVKREPYNEQFF. For the CDR3, the DNA is TGTGCCAGCAGCGTCAAGCGGGAGCCCTACAATGAGCAGTTCTTC. The chain recombines TRBV11-2 with TRBJ2-1; 8 bases align to TRBD2. Per the germline V gene, CDR1 is SGHAT and CDR2 is FQNNGV. V shed 5 bases, J shed 2 bases, and the junction held 5 bases outside the gene matches. This CDR3 spans 15 amino acids.

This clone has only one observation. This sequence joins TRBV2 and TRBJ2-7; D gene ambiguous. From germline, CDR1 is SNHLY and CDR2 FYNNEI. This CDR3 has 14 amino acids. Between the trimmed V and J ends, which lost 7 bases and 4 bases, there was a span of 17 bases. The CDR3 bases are TGTGCCAGCATCCCCCAGTACTACACGTACGAGCAGTACTTC. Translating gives CASIPQYYTYEQYF.

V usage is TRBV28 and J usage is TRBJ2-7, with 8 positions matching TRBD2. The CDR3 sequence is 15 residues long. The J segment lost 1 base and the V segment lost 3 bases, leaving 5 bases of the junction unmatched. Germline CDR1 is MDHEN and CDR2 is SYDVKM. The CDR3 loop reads CASSFKRERSYEQYF. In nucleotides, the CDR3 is TGTGCCAGCAGTTTTAAGCGGGAGAGGTCCTACGAGCAGTACTTC.

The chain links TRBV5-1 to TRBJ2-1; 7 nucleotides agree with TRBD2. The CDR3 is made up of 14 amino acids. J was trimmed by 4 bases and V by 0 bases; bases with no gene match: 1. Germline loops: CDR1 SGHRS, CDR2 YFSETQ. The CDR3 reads CASSLGEGYNEQFF. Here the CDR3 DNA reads TGCGCCAGCAGCTTGGGGGAGGGATACAATGAGCAGTTCTTC.

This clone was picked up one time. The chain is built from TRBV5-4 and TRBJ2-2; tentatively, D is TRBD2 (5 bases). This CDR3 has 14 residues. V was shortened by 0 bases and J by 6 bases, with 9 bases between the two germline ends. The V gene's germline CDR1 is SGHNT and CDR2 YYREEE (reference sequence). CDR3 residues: CASSLDRRAGELFF. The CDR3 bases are TGTGCCAGCAGCTTGGACCGGCGGGCCGGGGAGCTGTTTTTT.